The 9 T cell receptor beta chains below come from one sample, sequenced in a study of tumor-infiltrating lymphocytes in glioblastoma multiforme. Three nested ARM-PCR rounds with V-beta and C-beta primers built TCRB libraries. Each CDR3 protein is one row after TCRdb ran MiXCR on the multiplex PCR reads. This sample has about 8,400 distinct CDR3 sequences; around 74% occur once, and the top ten carry roughly 50%. The sample comprised brain tumor tissue. The origin of the receptors is a male donor with glioblastoma.

The rearrangement uses TRBV28 and TRBJ2-1, with 8 bases fitting TRBD1. Germline assignment: CDR1 MDHEN and CDR2 SYDVKM. The CDR3 runs to 18 residues. V was clipped by 4 bases and J by 6 bases; unmatched bases: 17. The CDR3 nucleotides are TGTGCCAGCAGTTCCCCACGGACAGGGTTAATATTGGGCAATGAGCAGTTCTTC. Amino acids: CASSSPRTGLILGNEQFF.

With respect to this clonotype: The CDR3 does not close with the conserved phenylalanine or tryptophan, likely indicating a read error. Because the CDR3's place on the DNA is in doubt, the DNA is left out and the CDR3 is given as listed by TCRdb. The V gene is TRBV11-1, the J gene TRBJ2-2. The CDR3 is 11 residues long, counting both termini. Germline V CDR1 and CDR2: SGHAT, FQDESV (reference sequence). CDR3 sequence reads: CASWDTGELFY.

The rearrangement joins TRBV10-3 to TRBJ2-7; TRBD2 might be the D (5 bases). V lost 4 bases, J lost 2 bases, and 15 bases lay in between. The germline CDR1 and CDR2 sequences are ENHRY and SYGVKD. The CDR3 extends over 15 amino acids. CDR3 region: CAISGWEIGPYEQYF. CDR3 sequence (DNA): TGTGCCATCAGTGGATGGGAGATAGGGCCCTACGAGCAGTACTTC.

V usage is TRBV11-1 and J usage is TRBJ2-1, with unresolved D. The V end lost 1 base, the J end lost 5 bases, and 9 bases lay between the germline ends. CDR1 is SGHAT, CDR2 FQDESV, per germline (reference sequence). The CDR3 is 14 residues long. CDR3 bases: TGTGCCAGCAGCTTAGACCCCGAGGACAATGAGCAGTTCTTC. Its protein product is CASSLDPEDNEQFF.

The CDR3 region is CSARGQRDYEQYF. The CDR3, as DNA: TGCAGTGCTAGGGGGCAGAGGGATTACGAGCAGTACTTC. The chain combines TRBV20-1 with TRBJ2-7; D is tentatively TRBD1 or TRBD2 (5 bases each). The V and J ends lost 3 bases and 4 bases respectively, with 13 bases between them. Germline assignment: CDR1 DFQATT and CDR2 SNEGSKA (reference sequence). This CDR3 has 13 residues.

Of note for this clonotype: Sequence at one end of the junction differs from germline and may be a read error. The chain couples TRBV5-1 to TRBJ2-1, with TRBD2 as a possible D gene (6 bases). Germline CDR1 reads SGHRS; CDR2 reads YFSETQ. CDR3 length: 15 residues. CDR3 bases: TGCGCCTGCAGCTTAGCGGTTGCCTCCTACAATGGGCAGTTCTTC. Amino acid sequence: CACSLAVASYNGQFF.

Details on this clonotype: Here the CDR3 omits its conserved ending phenylalanine or tryptophan, so a read error is the likely source. No DNA is shown, since the ends of the CDR3 on it are uncertain; the CDR3 is the one TCRdb lists. The rearrangement uses TRBV6-5 and TRBJ2-5; TRBD2 is the table's D call and was not checked against the DNA. Germline V gene lookup returns CDR1 MNHEY and CDR2 SVGAGI. The CDR3 region is 16 residues in length, termini included. CDR3 in amino acids: CASSYYPAGVEETKYL.

This clonotype has a count of ten or more. V and J are TRBV30 and TRBJ2-1, with 9 bases fitting TRBD2. Trimming removed 5 bases from V and 7 bases from J; junction bases left unmatched: 9. CDR1 is GTSNPN and CDR2 is SVGIG in the germline V gene (reference sequence). The CDR3 runs to 14 residues. CDR3 residues: CAWETSGPGNEQFF. CDR3 sequence (DNA): TGTGCCTGGGAAACTAGCGGGCCTGGGAATGAGCAGTTCTTC.

The J gene is TRBJ1-6, the V gene TRBV20-1; D ambiguous. This CDR3 is 15 amino acids long. Trimming took off 5 bases at V and 18 bases at J, with 29 bases between the two ends. Germline V lookup: CDR1 DFQATT, CDR2 SNEGSKA (reference sequence). The CDR3 sequence is CSAPDGSSYNSSPHF. The CDR3 DNA reads TGCAGTGCTCCGGACGGTAGCTCCTATAATTCATCCCCCCACTTT.